This T cell receptor beta chain is drawn from a study of radiotherapy plus CTLA-4 blockade in lung cancer. Study in general: Objective responses arose in 18% of patients, and 25% to 35% experienced disease control.

Focal radiation plus CTLA-4 blockade with ipilimumab was administered to patients who had chemo-refractory metastatic non-small-cell lung cancer. This CDR3 region has 13 residues. V was shortened by 3 bases and J by 11 bases, with 17 bases between the two germline ends. Germline values: CDR1 SGDLS, CDR2 YYNGEE. As concerns this clone: Its antigen is unknown.

Regarding the study as a whole: Early shifts in blood T cell clones, with interferon-beta, reportedly predicted response best. Clones of tumor-derived TCRs expanded in blood after radiotherapy plus ipilimumab.

Sequenced by immunoSEQ multiplex PCR; TCRdb stores in-frame clones only, minus some. The sample contains around 85,000 clones, around 85% of which appear only once. The chain couples TRBV9 to TRBJ1-1, with D maybe TRBD1 (6 bases). Material: peripheral blood, obtained from a patient treated with radiotherapy plus ipilimumab. This TCR was sampled from a human donor with non-small cell lung cancer who had a partial response to radiotherapy plus ipilimumab. CDR3 residues: CASSADSLARAFF. CDR3 coding DNA: TGTGCCAGCAGCGCGGACAGTCTAGCCCGGGCTTTCTTT.